The 8 T cell receptor beta chains below come from one sample, sequenced in a study of T-cell reconstitution after alpha-beta-depleted transplantation in children (dated by TCRdb to the mid-2010s). Reading the label with the study, this specimen's treatment or condition is: allogeneic hematopoietic cell transplantation with graft depleted of TCRalphabeta T cells and CD19 B cells. Libraries were built with PCR. The run used an Illumina HiSeq 2500. TCR library preparation used molecular barcoding, with unique molecular identifiers applied to normalize quantification of the TCRbeta repertoire. The raw public data were reprocessed by TCRdb itself: fastp quality trimming at Q25, MiXCR clonotype calling, in-frame beta chains only. Every entry covers one CDR3 protein and lists the most common genes and DNA from its rows. Here the sample has 780,000 or so distinct CDR3 sequences; about 16% occur a single time. Jointly, the top ten make up roughly 5% of the sample.

The specimen was PBMCs, mostly from graft donor cells, collected 360 days after TCRalphabeta/CD19-depleted stem cell transplant. These receptors were collected from a male patient between 5 and 17 years old who had a stem cell transplant for acute lymphoblastic leukemia, so the T cells may come from the graft donor.

This clonotype was counted only a few times. V gene TRBV27 combines with J gene TRBJ2-5; D unresolved. Trimming stripped 2 bases from V and 0 bases from J, with 10 bases between. The CDR3 runs 15 residues. From germline, CDR1 is MNHEY and CDR2 SMNVEV (reference sequence). The CDR3 loop is CASSLSQLYQETQYF. For the CDR3, the DNA is TGTGCCAGCAGTTTAAGTCAACTATACCAAGAGACCCAGTACTTC.

This clonotype has only a few counts. The chain recombines TRBV5-1 with TRBJ2-1; 12 bases map to TRBD2. The junction had 9 bases not matched to a gene; V was cut back by 0 bases and J by 8 bases. This CDR3 region has 17 residues. Germline CDR1 SGHRS, CDR2 YFSETQ. CDR3 bases: TGCGCCAGCAGCTTGGAGCTAGCGGGAGGGCCGTACGATGAGCAGTTCTTC. It encodes CASSLELAGGPYDEQFF.

The chain has TRBV18 and TRBJ2-3; D not certain. The CDR3 sequence is 16 residues long. V was shortened by 3 bases and J by 2 bases, with 15 bases between the two germline ends. Germline CDR1 KGHSH, CDR2 LQKENI. The CDR3 nucleotides are TGTGCCAGCTCACCTAGAGGAAACTCATTCACAGATACGCAGTATTTT. Translating it yields CASSPRGNSFTDTQYF.

The chain combines TRBV9 with TRBJ2-1; tentative D call: TRBD2 (6 bases). Trimming pared 0 bases from V and 3 bases from J, leaving 19 bases between. CDR3 length: 18 residues. From germline, CDR1 is SGDLS and CDR2 YYNGEE. CDR3 coding DNA: TGTGCCAGCAGCGTAGCTACAGGAGGGCTAGCTATCTACAATGAGCAGTTCTTC. Protein: CASSVATGGLAIYNEQFF.

This chain connects TRBV6-1 to TRBJ2-1, with D possibly being TRBD1 (5 bases). Trimming stripped 7 bases from V and 1 base from J, with 14 bases between. The CDR3 is 15 residues long. Germline lookup yields CDR1 MNHNS and CDR2 SASEGT. In DNA, the CDR3 is TGTGCCAGCACCGGTCAAAGGGGATCCTACAATGAGCAGTTCTTC. This codes for CASTGQRGSYNEQFF.

This clonotype was seen a handful of times. V is TRBV27 and J is TRBJ1-3; possible D gene TRBD1, 6 bases. Trimming took 3 bases from V and 1 from J, leaving 13 bases between them. This CDR3 comprises 16 residues. Germline V gene data show CDR1 as MNHEY and CDR2 as SMNVEV (reference sequence). The CDR3: CASSFSPGVSGNTIYF. CDR3 nucleotides: TGTGCCAGCAGTTTTTCCCCAGGGGTATCTGGAAACACCATATATTTT.

The sample holds many counts of this clonotype. The V and J genes are TRBV9 and TRBJ2-1; 7 bases fit TRBD2. CDR3 length: 16 amino acids. Germline assignment: CDR1 SGDLS and CDR2 YYNGEE. The junction had 12 bases not matched to a gene; V was cut back by 6 bases and J by 3 bases. The CDR3 DNA reads as TGTGCCAGCACAAACTCTAGCGGTTTAATCTACAATGAGCAGTTCTTC. Amino acid sequence: CASTNSSGLIYNEQFF.

This clonotype was counted only a few times. The rearrangement uses TRBV7-2 and TRBJ2-2, with D maybe TRBD1 (5 bases). CDR3 length: 16 amino acids. Trimming left V 5 bases short and J 6 bases short, with 19 bases between. CDR1 and CDR2 (germline): SGHTA, FQGNSA. Here the CDR3 reads CASSTRNGKGSGELFF. For the CDR3, the DNA is TGTGCCAGCAGCACCCGTAATGGGAAGGGGTCCGGGGAGCTGTTTTTT. The whole variable domain, filled in from reference TRBV7-2 and TRBJ2-2, reads GAGVSQSPSNKVTEKGKDVELRCDPISGHTALYWYRQSLGQGLEFLIYFQGNSAPDKSGLPSDRFSAERTGGSVSTLTIQRTQQEDSAVYLCASSTRNGKGSGELFFGEGSRLTVL.